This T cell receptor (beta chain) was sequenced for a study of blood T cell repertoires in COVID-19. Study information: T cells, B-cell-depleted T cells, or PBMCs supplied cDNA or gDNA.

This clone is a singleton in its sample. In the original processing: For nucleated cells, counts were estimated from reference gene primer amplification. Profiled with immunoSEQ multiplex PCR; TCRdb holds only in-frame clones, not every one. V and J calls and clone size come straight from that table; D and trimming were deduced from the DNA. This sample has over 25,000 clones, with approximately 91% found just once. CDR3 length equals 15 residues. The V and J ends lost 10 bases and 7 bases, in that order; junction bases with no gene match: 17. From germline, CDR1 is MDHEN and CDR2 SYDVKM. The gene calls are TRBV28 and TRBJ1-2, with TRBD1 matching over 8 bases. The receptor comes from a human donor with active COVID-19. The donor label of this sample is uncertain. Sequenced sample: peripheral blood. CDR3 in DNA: TGTGCCACCGACCGGGACAGGACCTCATCCGGTGGCTACACCTTC. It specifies CATDRDRTSSGGYTF.